Below, one T cell receptor (beta chain) is given with its context. J gave up 6 bases and V 5 bases, and 11 bases lay outside the gene matches. From germline, CDR1 is LNHDA and CDR2 SQIVND (reference sequence). The CDR3 length is 16 residues. Repertoires were generated with immunoSEQ multiplex PCR, while TCRdb's copy carries only in-frame clones and drops some. The sample shows approximately 170,000 clones, around 85% of them seen only once. These data belong to a study of blood T cell repertoires in COVID-19. Study-level background: Sites across the United States, Italy and Spain contributed samples from acute and convalescent COVID-19. In each case, the material was cDNA or gDNA derived from T cells, B-cell-depleted T cells, or PBMCs.

The chain joins TRBV19 to TRBJ2-4, with 9 bases fitting TRBD2. The specimen was peripheral blood. The receptor was derived from a man aged 55 to 70 who had recovered from COVID-19. CDR3 region: CASSSSSGEVRNIQYF. CDR3 DNA sequence: TGTGCCAGTAGTTCATCTAGCGGGGAGGTGAGAAACATTCAGTACTTC.